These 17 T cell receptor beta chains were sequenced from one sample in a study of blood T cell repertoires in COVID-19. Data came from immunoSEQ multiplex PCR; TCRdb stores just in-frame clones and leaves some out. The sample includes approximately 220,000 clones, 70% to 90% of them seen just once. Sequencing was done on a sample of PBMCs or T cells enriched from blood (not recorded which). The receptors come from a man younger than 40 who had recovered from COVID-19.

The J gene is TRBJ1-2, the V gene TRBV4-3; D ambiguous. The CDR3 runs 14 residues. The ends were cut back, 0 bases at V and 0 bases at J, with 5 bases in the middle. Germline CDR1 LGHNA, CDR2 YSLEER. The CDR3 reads CASSQDTANYGYTF. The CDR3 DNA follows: TGCGCCAGCAGCCAAGATACAGCTAACTATGGCTACACCTTC.

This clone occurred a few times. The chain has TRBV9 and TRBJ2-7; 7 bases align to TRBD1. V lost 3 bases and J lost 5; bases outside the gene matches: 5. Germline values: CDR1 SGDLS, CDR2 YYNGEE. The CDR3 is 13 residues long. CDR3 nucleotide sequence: TGTGCCAGCAGCGCCTCAACAGGGGACGAGCAGTACTTC. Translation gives CASSASTGDEQYF.

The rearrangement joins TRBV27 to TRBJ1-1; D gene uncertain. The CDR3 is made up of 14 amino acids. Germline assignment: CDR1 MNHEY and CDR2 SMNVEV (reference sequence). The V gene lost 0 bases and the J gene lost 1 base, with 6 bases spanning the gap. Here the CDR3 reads CASSLSAGNTEAFF. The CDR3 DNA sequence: TGTGCCAGCAGTTTATCGGCAGGGAACACTGAAGCTTTCTTT.

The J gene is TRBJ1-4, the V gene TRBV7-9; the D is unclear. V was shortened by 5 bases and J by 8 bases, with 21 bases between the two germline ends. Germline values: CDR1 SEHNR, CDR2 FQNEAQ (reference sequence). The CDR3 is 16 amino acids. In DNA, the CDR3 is TGTGCCAGCAGCCCTCTCGTGCCGCGGGAGGACGAAAAACTGTTTTTT. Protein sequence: CASSPLVPREDEKLFF.

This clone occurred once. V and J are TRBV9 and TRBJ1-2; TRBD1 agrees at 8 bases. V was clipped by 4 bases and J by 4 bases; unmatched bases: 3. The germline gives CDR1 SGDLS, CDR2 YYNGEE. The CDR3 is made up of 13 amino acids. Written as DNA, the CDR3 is TGTGCCAGCAGCCAAACAGGGGGCTATGGCTACACCTTC. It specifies CASSQTGGYGYTF.

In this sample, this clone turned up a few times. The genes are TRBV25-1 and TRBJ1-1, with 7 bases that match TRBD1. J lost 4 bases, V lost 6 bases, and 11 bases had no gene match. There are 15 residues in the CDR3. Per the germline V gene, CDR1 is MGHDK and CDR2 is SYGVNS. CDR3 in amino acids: CASSARGLGSTEAFF. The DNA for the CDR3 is TGTGCCAGCAGCGCCAGGGGGTTGGGTAGCACTGAAGCTTTCTTT.

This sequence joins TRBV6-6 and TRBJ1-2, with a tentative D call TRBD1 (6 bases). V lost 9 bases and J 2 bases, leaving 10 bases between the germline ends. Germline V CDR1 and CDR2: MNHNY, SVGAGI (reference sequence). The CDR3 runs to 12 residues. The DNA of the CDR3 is TGTGCCAGTTCTACAGGGAACTATGGCTACACCTTC. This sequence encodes CASSTGNYGYTF.

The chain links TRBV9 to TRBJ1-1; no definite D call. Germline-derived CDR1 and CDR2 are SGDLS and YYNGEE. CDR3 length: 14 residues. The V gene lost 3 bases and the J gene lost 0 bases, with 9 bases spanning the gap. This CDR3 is CASSDGSLNTEAFF. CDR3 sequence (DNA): TGTGCCAGCAGCGATGGGAGCCTGAACACTGAAGCTTTCTTT.

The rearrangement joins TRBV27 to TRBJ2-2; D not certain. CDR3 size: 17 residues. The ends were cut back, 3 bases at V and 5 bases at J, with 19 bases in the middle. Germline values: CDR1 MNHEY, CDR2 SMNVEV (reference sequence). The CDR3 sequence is CASSFHKTFQRTGELFF. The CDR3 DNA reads TGTGCCAGCAGTTTCCATAAGACGTTTCAGCGAACCGGGGAGCTGTTTTTT.

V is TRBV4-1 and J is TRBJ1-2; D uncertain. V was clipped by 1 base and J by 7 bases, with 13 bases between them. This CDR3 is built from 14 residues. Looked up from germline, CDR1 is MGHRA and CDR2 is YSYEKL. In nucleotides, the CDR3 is TGCGCCAGCAGCCAAGGAGCTGGTCGTAGTGGCTACACCTTC. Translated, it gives CASSQGAGRSGYTF.

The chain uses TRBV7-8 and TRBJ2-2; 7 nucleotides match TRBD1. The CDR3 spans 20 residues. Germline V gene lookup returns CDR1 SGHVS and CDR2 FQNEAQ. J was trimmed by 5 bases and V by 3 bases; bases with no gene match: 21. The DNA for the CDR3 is TGTGCCAGCAGCTTGCCAGCAGAAAAGTCCCGGGACAGATATACCGGGGAGCTGTTTTTT. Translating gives CASSLPAEKSRDRYTGELFF.

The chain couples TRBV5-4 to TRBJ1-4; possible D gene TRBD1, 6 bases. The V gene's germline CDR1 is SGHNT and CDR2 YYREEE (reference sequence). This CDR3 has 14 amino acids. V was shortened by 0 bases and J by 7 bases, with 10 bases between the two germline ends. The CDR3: CASSLVGASEKLFF. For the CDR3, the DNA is TGTGCCAGCAGCTTGGTGGGGGCCAGTGAAAAACTGTTTTTT.

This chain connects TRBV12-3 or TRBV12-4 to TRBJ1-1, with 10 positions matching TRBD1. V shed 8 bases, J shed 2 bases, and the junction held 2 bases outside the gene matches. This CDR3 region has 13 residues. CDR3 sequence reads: CASGTGVNTEAFF. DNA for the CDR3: TGTGCCAGCGGGACAGGGGTCAACACTGAAGCTTTCTTT.

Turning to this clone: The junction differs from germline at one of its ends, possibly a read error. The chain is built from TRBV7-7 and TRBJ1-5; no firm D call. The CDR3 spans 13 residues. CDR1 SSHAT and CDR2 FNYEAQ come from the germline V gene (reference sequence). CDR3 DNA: TGTGCTAGCAGCTTAGCCCAGGATCAGCCCCAGCATTTT. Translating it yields CASSLAQDQPQHF. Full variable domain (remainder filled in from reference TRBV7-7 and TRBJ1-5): GAGVSQSPRYKVTKRGQDVTLRCDPISSHATLYWYQQALGQGPEFLTYFNYEAQPDKSGLPSDRFSAERPEGSISTLTIQRTEQRDSAMYRCASSLAQDQPQHFGDGTRLSIL.

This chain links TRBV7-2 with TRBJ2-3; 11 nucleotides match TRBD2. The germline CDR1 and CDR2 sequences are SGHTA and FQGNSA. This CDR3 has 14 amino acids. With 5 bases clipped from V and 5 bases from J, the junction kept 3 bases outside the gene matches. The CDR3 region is CASSRLAGKDTQYF. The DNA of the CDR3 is TGTGCCAGCAGCAGACTAGCGGGAAAAGATACGCAGTATTTT.

CDR3 sequence reads: CASSQGVGRGDYEQYF. The CDR3 region has the DNA TGCGCCAGCAGCCAAGGTGTGGGCAGGGGAGACTACGAGCAGTACTTC. The rearrangement joins TRBV4-3 to TRBJ2-7, with D possibly TRBD1 on 6 matching bases. The CDR3 is 16 amino acids. The V gene's germline CDR1 is LGHNA and CDR2 YSLEER. The V gene lost 1 base and the J gene lost 3 bases, with 16 bases spanning the gap.

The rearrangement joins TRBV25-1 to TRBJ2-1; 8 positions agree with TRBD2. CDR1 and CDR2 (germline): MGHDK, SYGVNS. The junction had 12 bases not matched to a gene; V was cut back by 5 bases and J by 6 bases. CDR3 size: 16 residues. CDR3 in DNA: TGTGCCAGCAGTTCCGGAACTAGCGGATCCCCCAATGAGCAGTTCTTC. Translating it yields CASSSGTSGSPNEQFF.